Detailed here is one T cell receptor beta chain. No antigen is known for it. One end of the junction does not line up with germline, which may come from a read error. The data are from a study (dated by TCRdb to about 2015). For the study in its entirety: Whether tumor-infiltrating Tregs in breast cancer are recruited from blood Tregs or converted in situ from other CD4+ T cell subsets was tested. Broad study findings and their caveats: Rather than covering whole repertoires, validation in the larger cohort was restricted to a single TCR beta V-J rearrangement. The greatest overlap of tumor-infiltrating Treg TCR alpha and beta sequences was observed with tumor naive CD4+ T cells, followed by blood naive CD4+ T cells. In terms of TCR gene usage, tumor memory CD4+ T cells clustered together with blood and lymph node memory CD4+ cells, as well as with lymph node naive CD4+ cells.

CDR1 and CDR2 are drawn from the germline V gene: MNHEY, SVGAGI. The CDR3 runs 12 amino acids, cysteine and phenylalanine included. Kept here is only the CDR3 DNA, which spans 36 bases and is read in frame from base 1. Full-length TCR variable regions were amplified by 5' RACE PCR with constant-region reverse primers, and semi-nested PCR with Nested Universal Primer A was subsequently performed. The ReliaPrep RNA Cell Miniprep System was used to extract total RNA, which was then reverse transcribed into 5'RACE-ready cDNA with the SMARTer RACE 5'/3' Kit. An Illumina MiSeq was used to sequence the full-length TCR alpha and beta libraries, which had been barcoded with multiplex adaptors. Per the original workflow: For each of nine subset-tissue groups, sequencing data from the five patients were combined, and the groups were compared by unsupervised clustering of TCR gene usage. The Morisita-Horn index was used to calculate repertoire similarity, with shared sequences weighted according to their contribution to each repertoire. Using fastp trimming at Q25 and MiXCR clonotype assembly, TCRdb reanalyzed the public sequencing data and kept in-frame beta chains. All rows with the same CDR3 protein become a single entry with the most common DNA and genes. These V and J calls are TCRdb output, not the study's own analysis. The table for this sample lists some 31,000 distinct CDR3 sequences; about 25% of them were counted only once. In total, the top ten clones hold 3.7% of the sample.

The Miltenyi Naive CD4+ T Cell Isolation kit was used to purify naive CD4+ T cells, and CD25 microbeads were used to remove Tregs. Tregs, naive and memory CD4+ T cells from tumor, blood and ipsilateral draining lymph nodes of a few breast cancer patients underwent full-length TCR alpha and beta sequencing. Tumor tissue and lymph nodes from ipsilateral axillary dissection were perfused with PBS, minced and digested with collagenase I and hyaluronidase. Mononuclear cells from lymph nodes or over 45 ml of peripheral blood were isolated by Ficoll density gradient centrifugation. FACS confirmed that the sorted cell populations were more than 90% pure.

The specimen was naive CD4+ T cells sorted from a lymph node. Read against the paper, the sample's cell subset or site label means: naive CD4+ T cells, CD4+CD45RA+CD25-. This TCR derives from a female donor with breast cancer. The sequence is built from TRBV6-5 and TRBJ1-1, with the D segment identity uncertain. The CDR3 reads as follows: CASSYNKAEALF. The DNA is as follows: TGTGCCAGCAGTTATAATAAGGCTGAAGCTTTGTTT.